This T cell receptor (beta chain) is from a study of somatic mutations in cytotoxic T cells in rheumatoid arthritis. Study-level findings and limits: Compared with age-matched healthy controls, rheumatoid arthritis patients did not differ significantly in CD8+ T-cell clonality.

Blood donors, with a median age of about 56 years (range roughly 20-80) and around 54% female, made up the healthy control group. Positively selected by magnetic beads, CD4+ and CD8+ cells were purity-checked by flow cytometry. Germline V gene lookup returns CDR1 SEHNR and CDR2 FQNEAQ (reference sequence). The ends were cut back, 2 bases at V and 3 bases at J, with 11 bases in the middle. This CDR3 has 15 amino acids. Generated by immunoSEQ multiplex PCR, the TCRdb table keeps only in-frame clones and is missing some. The top ten hold about 14% of the sample, which has 9,500 to 15,000 clones, 80% to 85% seen once. With regard to this clone: Its antigen is undetermined.

Input material: CD8+ T cells sorted from blood. V is TRBV7-9 and J is TRBJ1-5, with D tentatively TRBD1 (6 bases). The clonotype comes from a woman aged 55-69 years in good health. Written as DNA, the CDR3 is TGTGCCAGCAGCTTAACAGGACAGCCCAATCAGCCCCAGCATTTT. Its protein product is CASSLTGQPNQPQHF.